These 24 T cell receptor beta chains originate from one sample sequenced in a study of shared clonotypes between healthy human individuals. CD45RO negativity and positive selection for CCR7 defined naive CD8 cells, a population that excluded terminally differentiated effector memory CD45RA+ cells. Assay used: immunoSEQ multiplex PCR; TCRdb lists only in-frame clones, some missing. The top ten clones hold approximately 0.3% of a sample with 630,000 or so clones, about 98% of them seen once. Sequenced: naive CD8+ T cells sorted from blood. All receptors come from a young man in good health.

In this sample, this clone turned up once. V usage is TRBV7-6 and J usage is TRBJ2-2; 9 nucleotides match TRBD2. V lost 2 bases to trimming and J lost 8 bases; unmatched junction nucleotides: 12. The CDR3 contains 17 residues. Germline values: CDR1 SGHVS, CDR2 FNYEAQ. CDR3 DNA: TGTGCCAGCAGCTTAAAGTCGCGCGGGAGGGGGAGAGGGGAGCTGTTTTTT. It specifies CASSLKSRGRGRGELFF.

This clone was recorded once. This chain's CDR3 is CATSRDRGRNNEQFF. As DNA, the CDR3 is TGTGCCACCAGCAGGGACAGGGGGAGGAACAATGAGCAGTTCTTC. The rearrangement uses TRBV15 and TRBJ2-1, with TRBD1 matching over 10 bases. The CDR3 runs 15 residues. The V segment lost 3 bases and the J segment 5 bases; nucleotides outside the gene matches: 4. CDR1 is LNHNV and CDR2 is YYDKDF in the germline V gene (reference sequence).

The V gene is TRBV11-2, the J gene TRBJ2-7; D is uncertain. V dropped 2 bases and J dropped 2 bases, with 7 bases sitting between them. Germline V lookup: CDR1 SGHAT, CDR2 FQNNGV. The CDR3 consists of 13 residues. In DNA, the CDR3 is TGTGCCAGCAGCTTAAGGAGAACCTACGAGCAGTACTTC. The encoded protein is CASSLRRTYEQYF.

The chain couples TRBV5-5 to TRBJ2-5; 9 bases are a match to TRBD1. The length of the CDR3 is 15 residues. Germline V lookup: CDR1 SGHKS, CDR2 YYEKEE (reference sequence). V gave up 5 bases and J gave up 2 bases; unmatched junction bases: 7. The DNA of the CDR3 is TGTGCCAGCAGTGTGATGGGACAGGGTCAAGAGACCCAGTACTTC. Translation: CASSVMGQGQETQYF.

The V call is TRBV7-9, the J call TRBJ2-5; 10 bases are shared with TRBD2. The CDR3 has 15 amino acids. Germline trimming cut 5 bases from V and 4 bases from J; bases unmatched to any gene: 7. The germline V gene encodes CDR1 SEHNR and CDR2 FQNEAQ (reference sequence). The CDR3 region is CASSLSGRARETQYF. The CDR3 DNA reads TGTGCCAGCAGCCTGAGCGGGAGGGCCAGAGAGACCCAGTACTTC.

V gene TRBV7-2 combines with J gene TRBJ1-1, with 9 bases fitting TRBD1. The germline V gene encodes CDR1 SGHTA and CDR2 FQGNSA. J was trimmed by 6 bases and V by 5 bases; bases with no gene match: 4. This CDR3 comprises 13 residues. CDR3 nucleotide sequence: TGTGCCAGCAGCCAACAGGGGGCGTCTGAAGCTTTCTTT. It specifies CASSQQGASEAFF.

The V and J genes are TRBV7-6 and TRBJ2-3; D gene uncertain. V dropped 5 bases and J dropped 6 bases, with 15 bases sitting between them. In germline, CDR1 is SGHVS, CDR2 FNYEAQ. The CDR3 runs to 14 residues. CDR3 region: CASSLTGPADTQYF. The CDR3 bases are TGTGCCAGCAGCCTTACCGGGCCGGCGGATACGCAGTATTTT.

J is TRBJ2-7 and V is TRBV7-9; no clear D gene. V lost 4 bases, J lost 2 bases, and 18 bases lay in between. Germline V gene data show CDR1 as SEHNR and CDR2 as FQNEAQ (reference sequence). There are 16 residues in the CDR3. CDR3 sequence: CASSSASFPKPYEQYF. The CDR3 bases are TGTGCCAGCAGCTCAGCCTCTTTTCCTAAGCCCTACGAGCAGTACTTC.

The chain combines TRBV28 with TRBJ2-3; no clear D gene. V lost 0 bases, J lost 11 bases, and 15 bases lay in between. The CDR3 loop spans 14 amino acids. Per germline, CDR1 MDHEN and CDR2 SYDVKM. The CDR3 protein is CASSLWINTYGQYF. CDR3 coding DNA: TGTGCCAGCAGTTTATGGATCAATACCTACGGGCAGTATTTT.

The rearrangement uses TRBV6-1 and TRBJ2-7, with a tentative D call TRBD2 (6 bases). Germline CDR1 MNHNS, CDR2 SASEGT. The V end was cut by 0 bases, the J end by 2 bases, with 14 bases between. CDR3 length equals 16 residues. The CDR3 protein is CASSEASRRGPYEQYF. In DNA form, the CDR3 reads TGTGCCAGCAGTGAAGCGAGTAGGCGGGGCCCCTACGAGCAGTACTTC.

This clone was counted a few times. The chain has TRBV30 and TRBJ2-7, with D tentatively TRBD1 or TRBD2 (6 bases each). Germline V lookup: CDR1 GTSNPN, CDR2 SVGIG (reference sequence). V lost 0 bases to trimming and J lost 5 bases, with 11 bases between them. The length of the CDR3 is 13 residues. DNA for the CDR3: TGTGCCTGGAGTGTGGGGGGACAAGACGAGCAGTACTTC. The encoded protein is CAWSVGGQDEQYF.

The chain recombines TRBV14 with TRBJ2-7; 10 nucleotides align to TRBD2. Trimming took 3 bases from V and 2 from J; bases not matched to a gene: 4. Germline lookup yields CDR1 SGHDN and CDR2 FVKESK. CDR3 length equals 15 residues. DNA of the CDR3: TGTGCCAGCAGCCAGACACTAGCGGGAACCTACGAGCAGTACTTC. Its translation is CASSQTLAGTYEQYF.

The chain recombines TRBV7-9 with TRBJ1-5; D is perhaps TRBD1 (6 bases). There are 16 residues in the CDR3. V was clipped by 1 base and J by 7 bases, with 17 bases between them. The V gene's germline CDR1 is SEHNR and CDR2 FQNEAQ (reference sequence). CDR3 in DNA: TGTGCCAGCAGCTTAGAATCGGTAGGCAGGGGACAGCCCCAGCATTTT. It encodes CASSLESVGRGQPQHF. The full variable domain, rest sourced from reference TRBV7-9 and TRBJ1-5, is DTGVSQNPRHKITKRGQNVTFRCDPISEHNRLYWYRQTLGQGPEFLTYFQNEAQLEKSRLLSDRFSAERPKGSFSTLEIQRTEQGDSAMYLCASSLESVGRGQPQHFGDGTRLSIL.

The genes are TRBV5-1 and TRBJ2-3; perhaps TRBD2 as D (7 bases). V shed 4 bases and J shed 2 bases, with 29 bases lying between them. There are 20 residues in the CDR3. CDR1 SGHRS and CDR2 YFSETQ come from the germline V gene. The CDR3 protein is CASSHEWGRETALVTDTQYF. The CDR3 nucleotides are TGCGCCAGCAGCCACGAATGGGGGCGGGAGACAGCCCTGGTCACAGATACGCAGTATTTT.

For this clone: Other DNA sequences within the sample encode an identical CDR3. The rearrangement uses TRBV14 and TRBJ1-1; the D is unclear. Per germline, CDR1 SGHDN and CDR2 FVKESK. The CDR3 runs 12 residues. The V and J ends lost 4 bases and 0 bases respectively, with 3 bases between them. CDR3 residues: CASSLVNTEAFF. CDR3 DNA: TGTGCCAGCAGCCTTGTGAACACTGAAGCTTTCTTT.

The chain employs TRBV29-1 and TRBJ2-7; D is perhaps TRBD2 (6 bases). Trimming removed 7 bases at V and 2 bases at J, with 15 bases between. Germline V gene data show CDR1 as SQVTM and CDR2 as ANQGSEA. This CDR3 is 13 amino acids long. In DNA form, the CDR3 reads TGCAGCGGGCGGGACGAAAAGACCTACGAGCAGTACTTC. Amino acid sequence: CSGRDEKTYEQYF.

V and J are TRBV27 and TRBJ2-7; 8 bases match TRBD1. The CDR3 length is 13 residues. The V segment lost 3 bases and the J segment 6 bases; nucleotides outside the gene matches: 4. The germline CDR1 and CDR2 sequences are MNHEY and SMNVEV (reference sequence). The CDR3 nucleotides are TGTGCCAGCAGTTTCGGACAGGGAAGCGAGCAGTACTTC. Its protein is CASSFGQGSEQYF.

This clone was seen once. The J gene is TRBJ2-1, the V gene TRBV19; 8 bases are shared with TRBD2. J was trimmed by 2 bases and V by 3 bases; bases with no gene match: 3. From germline, CDR1 is LNHDA and CDR2 SQIVND (reference sequence). This CDR3 region has 15 residues. The CDR3 DNA reads TGTGCCAGTAGTATTGGGCGGGAGGCCTACAATGAGCAGTTCTTC. The encoded protein is CASSIGREAYNEQFF.

The chain uses TRBV14 and TRBJ2-5; D unclear. The CDR3 runs 14 residues. Trimming removed 1 base from V and 0 bases from J, with 6 bases in between. CDR1 SGHDN and CDR2 FVKESK come from the germline V gene. The CDR3 loop is CASSQVLYQETQYF. The CDR3 DNA sequence: TGTGCCAGCAGCCAAGTATTGTACCAAGAGACCCAGTACTTC.

This clone was seen a single time. The chain recombines TRBV4-3 with TRBJ2-2; D may correspond to TRBD1 or TRBD2 (5 bases each). The germline V gene has CDR1 LGHNA and CDR2 YSLEER. V shed 0 bases and J shed 4 bases, with 12 bases lying between them. The CDR3 contains 16 residues. CDR3 in amino acids: CASSQEWGAGTGELFF. The CDR3 nucleotides read TGCGCCAGCAGCCAAGAATGGGGCGCGGGCACCGGGGAGCTGTTTTTT.

V gene TRBV13 combines with J gene TRBJ1-2; 7 bases agree with TRBD1. Germline V CDR1 and CDR2: PRHDT, FYEKMQ (reference sequence). This CDR3 has 12 residues. V lost 3 bases and J lost 8; bases outside the gene matches: 3. The CDR3 region is CASSFRGRGYTF. The DNA of the CDR3 is TGTGCCAGCAGCTTTAGGGGGCGAGGCTACACCTTC.

The rearrangement links TRBV7-3 to TRBJ2-3; D ambiguous. V was pared by 5 bases and J by 2 bases, with 17 bases between. The CDR3 consists of 16 residues. The V gene's germline CDR1 is SGHTA and CDR2 FQGTGA. CDR3 region: CASSHLPRPNTDTQYF. As DNA, the CDR3 is TGTGCCAGCAGCCACCTGCCCCGGCCAAACACAGATACGCAGTATTTT.

The chain joins TRBV15 to TRBJ2-2; no firm D call. CDR1 LNHNV and CDR2 YYDKDF come from the germline V gene (reference sequence). The V and J ends lost 0 bases and 1 base respectively, with 9 bases between them. The CDR3 contains 16 residues. The DNA of the CDR3 is TGTGCCACCAGCAGAGATCAGACCTTGAACACCGGGGAGCTGTTTTTT. Translating it yields CATSRDQTLNTGELFF.

The chain couples TRBV4-2 to TRBJ2-3; D possibly corresponds to TRBD2 (6 bases). There are 17 residues in the CDR3. Between the trimmed V and J ends, which lost 0 bases and 5 bases, there was a span of 18 bases. Germline V gives CDR1 LGHNA, CDR2 YNFKEQ. DNA of the CDR3: TGTGCCAGCAGCCAAGATCTTGAAGGGAGGTGGAGAGATACGCAGTATTTT. This gives the protein CASSQDLEGRWRDTQYF.